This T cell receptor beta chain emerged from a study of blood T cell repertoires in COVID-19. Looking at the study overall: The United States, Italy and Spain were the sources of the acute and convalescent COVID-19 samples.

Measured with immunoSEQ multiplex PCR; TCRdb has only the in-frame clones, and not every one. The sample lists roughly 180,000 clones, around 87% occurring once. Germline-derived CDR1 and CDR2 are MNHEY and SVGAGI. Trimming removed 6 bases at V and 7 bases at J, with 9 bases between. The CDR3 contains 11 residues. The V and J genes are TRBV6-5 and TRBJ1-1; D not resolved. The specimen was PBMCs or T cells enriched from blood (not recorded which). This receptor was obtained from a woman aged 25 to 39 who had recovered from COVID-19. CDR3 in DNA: TGTGCCAGCAGGGGAGATCGTGAAGCTTTCTTT. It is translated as CASRGDREAFF.